This TCR beta chain was retrieved from a study of shared clonotypes between healthy human individuals. 150 to 250 ng DNA, approximately 31,000 T cell genomes, went into each sorted-subset replicate PCR. Assay: immunoSEQ multiplex PCR; the TCRdb copy retains only in-frame clones and omits some. The data contain about 2 million clones, about 95% of them singletons. Naive CD8 cells, CD45RO-negative and positively selected for CCR7, excluded terminally differentiated effector memory CD45RA+ cells. Every one of the donors was a Caucasian adult that lived in Nashville, Tennessee. The germline gives CDR1 LGHNA, CDR2 YSLEER. The CDR3 has 15 amino acids. V lost 4 bases, J lost 6 bases, and 8 bases stayed unmatched.

Sequenced: naive CD8+ T cells sorted from blood. The sequence was obtained from a young man in good health. This chain connects TRBV4-3 to TRBJ2-1; TRBD2 matches at 8 bases. In nucleotides, the CDR3 is TGCGCCAGCAGCCCTGGGACTAGTTCATCCAATGAGCAGTTCTTC. Translation: CASSPGTSSSNEQFF.